This T cell receptor (beta chain) came from a study of identical twins. This clonotype was detected a few times. Its matching antigen is unknown. Study-wide results and limits: Twin sharing of out-of-frame TCR alpha was underestimated by models in monozygotic pairs. Beta out-of-frame sequences showed weaker excess twin sharing. For cord blood, abundant beta clonotypes had fewer insertions, unlike memory repertoires, which showed none.

Unique molecular identifiers were present on the cDNA, and a universal primer site came from template switching. Each CDR3 protein is one row after TCRdb ran MiXCR on the 5' RACE reads. The table has 270,000 or so distinct CDR3 sequences, about 8.3% seen once. The CDR3 is 14 amino acids. Germline lookup yields CDR1 LGHNA and CDR2 YSLEER. V gave up 2 bases and J gave up 4 bases, with 12 bases separating them. A further study also used this sample, focusing on yellow fever vaccine responses in identical twins.

The chain joins TRBV4-3 to TRBJ2-7, with TRBD2 as a possible D gene (5 bases). This receptor was taken from a woman in her late teens or twenties in good health. The sample consisted of CD8+ T cells sorted from blood. CDR3 in DNA: TGCGCCAGCAGCCAACTGGACTCGGGGTACGAGCAGTACTTC. Its translation: CASSQLDSGYEQYF.